These 4 T cell receptor beta chains came from one sample sequenced in a study of blood T cell repertoires in COVID-19. Only in-frame clones appear in the TCRdb table, and some are missing; sequencing was by immunoSEQ multiplex PCR. The sample gives around 140,000 clones, 80% of which show up once; 3.5% is in the top ten. Sequencing was performed on peripheral blood. The source is a man aged 70 or older who had recovered from COVID-19.

The chain recombines TRBV5-1 with TRBJ2-2, with D possibly being TRBD2 (6 bases). The CDR3 is 14 residues long. Trimming left V 8 bases short and J 3 bases short, with 14 bases between. Per the germline V gene, CDR1 is SGHRS and CDR2 is YFSETQ. CDR3 nucleotides: TGCGCCAGTCGGCTAGCGAGCTACACCGGGGAGCTGTTTTTT. Encoded protein: CASRLASYTGELFF. Combining the CDR3 with reference TRBV5-1 and TRBJ2-2 gives the whole variable domain KAGVTQTPRYLIKTRGQQVTLSCSPISGHRSVSWYQQTPGQGLQFLFEYFSETQRNKGNFPGRFSGRQFSNSRSEMNVSTLELGDSALYLCASRLASYTGELFFGEGSRLTVL.

This rearrangement joins TRBV7-2 to TRBJ2-7; TRBD2 aligns across 9 bases. The CDR3 totals 16 residues. V shed 1 base and J 0 bases; nucleotides not matched to a gene: 4. Germline loops: CDR1 SGHTA, CDR2 FQGNSA. CDR3 sequence (DNA): TGTGCCAGCAGCTTAGTGTCTAGCGGGACCTCCTACGAGCAGTACTTC. This translates into CASSLVSSGTSYEQYF.

This clone was recorded only once. The chain is built from TRBV5-1 and TRBJ1-2; 8 bases match TRBD1. CDR3 length: 13 amino acids. In germline, CDR1 is SGHRS, CDR2 YFSETQ. Trimming removed 4 bases from V and 6 bases from J; junction bases left unmatched: 5. The CDR3, as DNA: TGCGCCAGCAGCCCTGACAGGGGAGATGGCTACACCTTC. Protein sequence: CASSPDRGDGYTF.

The genes are TRBV3-1 (or the pseudogene TRBV3-2) and TRBJ2-1; 8 bases match TRBD2. The CDR3 is made up of 16 amino acids. Germline V gene sequence: CDR1 LGHDT, CDR2 YNNKEL (reference sequence). Trimming took 1 base from V and 6 from J; bases not matched to a gene: 8. CDR3 sequence: CASSQVGGRRGNEQFF. CDR3 DNA: TGTGCCAGCAGCCAAGTGGGCGGGAGGAGGGGCAATGAGCAGTTCTTC.